A single sample gave rise to the 21 T cell receptor beta chains below, sequenced in a study of blood T cell repertoires in COVID-19. TCRdb's table, derived via immunoSEQ multiplex PCR, lists solely in-frame clones and lacks some. Of more than 50,000 clones in the sample, around 86% were seen once. The sequencing sample was made of peripheral blood. Receptor source: a woman aged 60 to 75 with acute or convalescent COVID-19.

V usage is TRBV11-2 and J usage is TRBJ2-1; 8 positions agree with TRBD1. This CDR3 contains 14 residues. Germline V gene sequence: CDR1 SGHAT, CDR2 FQNNGV. Trimming cost V 8 bases and J 4 bases; bases outside gene matches: 7. This CDR3 reads CASGKTGVYNEQFF. As DNA, the CDR3 is TGTGCCAGCGGAAAGACAGGGGTGTACAATGAGCAGTTCTTC.

The rearrangement uses TRBV5-5 and TRBJ2-3, with TRBD1 matching over 8 bases. The CDR3 is 15 residues long. CDR1 and CDR2 (germline): SGHKS, YYEKEE (reference sequence). V trimming: 3 bases; J trimming: 3 bases; junction bases outside the gene matches: 6. The CDR3 loop is CASSWDRPPTDTQYF. The CDR3 bases are TGTGCCAGCAGCTGGGACAGGCCCCCTACAGATACGCAGTATTTT.

The V call is TRBV3-1 (or the pseudogene TRBV3-2), the J call TRBJ1-2; tentative D call: TRBD1 (5 bases). Germline V gives CDR1 LGHDT, CDR2 YNNKEL (reference sequence). Trimming removed 4 bases at V and 1 base at J, with 19 bases between. The length of the CDR3 is 17 residues. The CDR3 DNA follows: TGTGCCAGCAGCCCCACCGTATTCCGGGGGGGTAACTATGGCTACACCTTC. This translates into CASSPTVFRGGNYGYTF.

The chain couples TRBV5-6 to TRBJ1-2, with 8 positions matching TRBD1. V lost 4 bases to trimming and J lost 4 bases; unmatched junction nucleotides: 6. The CDR3 is 14 residues long. Germline values: CDR1 SGHDT, CDR2 YYEEEE. The CDR3 reads CASSPQGVGYGYTF. The CDR3 region has the DNA TGTGCCAGCAGCCCACAGGGGGTTGGCTATGGCTACACCTTC.

The V gene is TRBV28, the J gene TRBJ2-7; the match to TRBD1 covers 7 bases. Germline trimming cut 1 base from V and 3 bases from J; bases unmatched to any gene: 3. Germline V CDR1 and CDR2: MDHEN, SYDVKM. The CDR3 has 14 residues. The CDR3, as DNA: TGTGCCAGCAGTTTATTCCACAGGGGCTACGAGCAGTACTTC. This codes for CASSLFHRGYEQYF.

V gene TRBV28 combines with J gene TRBJ1-1, with D tentatively TRBD1 (5 bases). The germline CDR1 and CDR2 sequences are MDHEN and SYDVKM. Trimming shortened V by 6 bases and J by 0 bases, and 14 bases separated the two germline ends. The CDR3 consists of 15 residues. In nucleotides, the CDR3 is TGTGCCAGCAGGTATTCAGGGAACATGAACACTGAAGCTTTCTTT. Its translation is CASRYSGNMNTEAFF.

V and J are TRBV18 and TRBJ2-7, with D maybe TRBD2 (5 bases). V was trimmed by 3 bases and J by 2 bases, leaving 8 bases between them. Germline lookup yields CDR1 KGHSH and CDR2 LQKENI. The CDR3 loop spans 13 amino acids. This chain's CDR3 is CASSPSETYEQYF. The CDR3 DNA reads as TGTGCCAGCTCACCTAGCGAGACCTACGAGCAGTACTTC.

The CDR3 protein is CASSESGVQYYNEQFF. The CDR3 coding sequence is TGTGCCAGCAGTGAATCGGGGGTCCAATATTACAATGAGCAGTTCTTC. The rearrangement uses TRBV6-1 and TRBJ2-1; D might be TRBD2 (6 bases). Germline V gives CDR1 MNHNS, CDR2 SASEGT. Trimming took off 2 bases at V and 4 bases at J, with 15 bases between the two ends. The CDR3 runs 16 residues.

The J gene is TRBJ1-5, the V gene TRBV2; TRBD1 aligns across 7 bases. V shed 6 bases, J shed 0 bases, and the junction held 5 bases outside the gene matches. This CDR3 contains 15 residues. Germline V CDR1 and CDR2: SNHLY, FYNNEI. The chain's CDR3 is CASREQGHSNQPQHF. CDR3 bases: TGTGCCAGCAGGGAACAGGGGCATAGCAATCAGCCCCAGCATTTT.

V is TRBV11-2 and J is TRBJ1-2; D gene uncertain. CDR1 is SGHAT, CDR2 FQNNGV, per germline. Trimming removed 2 bases from V and 7 bases from J, with 14 bases in between. CDR3 length: 14 residues. CDR3: CASSLFLEQVGYTF. The CDR3 DNA reads TGTGCCAGCAGCTTATTTTTGGAGCAAGTTGGCTACACCTTC.

The genes are TRBV7-6 and TRBJ1-4, with TRBD1 matching 9 bases. V shed 6 bases, J shed 2 bases, and the junction held 7 bases outside the gene matches. Looked up from germline, CDR1 is SGHVS and CDR2 is FNYEAQ. The CDR3 consists of 16 residues. For the CDR3, the DNA is TGTGCCAGCAGACAGGGGGCTTTCACGACTAATGAAAAACTGTTTTTT. Amino acids: CASRQGAFTTNEKLFF.

This sequence joins TRBV2 and TRBJ1-5; TRBD1 aligns across 9 bases. The CDR3 loop spans 15 amino acids. The trim removed 7 bases at V and 3 bases at J, leaving 7 bases unmatched. The germline CDR1 and CDR2 sequences are SNHLY and FYNNEI. The CDR3 loop reads CASTEGQGYNQPQHF. CDR3 coding DNA: TGTGCCAGCACCGAGGGACAGGGTTACAATCAGCCCCAGCATTTT.

This chain uses TRBV6-5 with TRBJ1-1, with 8 bases lining up with TRBD1. With 5 bases clipped from V and 0 bases from J, the junction kept 5 bases outside the gene matches. The length of the CDR3 is 15 residues. The germline gives CDR1 MNHEY, CDR2 SVGAGI. This chain's CDR3 is CASSRRDRMNTEAFF. CDR3 DNA: TGTGCCAGCAGTCGTCGGGACAGGATGAACACTGAAGCTTTCTTT.

The chain combines TRBV27 with TRBJ1-3; a possible D gene is TRBD1 (5 bases). CDR3 length equals 15 residues. V lost 3 bases to trimming and J lost 1 base, with 10 bases between them. CDR1 and CDR2 (germline): MNHEY, SMNVEV (reference sequence). CDR3 sequence (DNA): TGTGCCAGCAGTTTTCGGCAGGGTTCTGGAAACACCATATATTTT. It codes for CASSFRQGSGNTIYF.

This chain joins TRBV5-6 and TRBJ2-1, with TRBD1 identical over 12 bases. CDR3 length: 15 amino acids. Trimming removed 2 bases from V and 7 bases from J; junction bases left unmatched: 4. Germline V CDR1 and CDR2: SGHDT, YYEEEE. The CDR3: CASSFGTGGVNEQFF. The DNA for the CDR3 is TGTGCCAGCAGCTTTGGGACAGGGGGCGTAAATGAGCAGTTCTTC.

The chain has TRBV19 and TRBJ1-1; the D gene is possibly TRBD1 (6 bases). The CDR3 contains 14 residues. V shed 4 bases and J shed 2 bases, with 11 bases lying between them. The germline V gene has CDR1 LNHDA and CDR2 SQIVND (reference sequence). This CDR3 is CASSSTGLNTEAFF. The CDR3 nucleotides read TGTGCCAGTAGTAGCACAGGGCTTAACACTGAAGCTTTCTTT.

This chain uses TRBV6-1 with TRBJ2-7, with 7 bases fitting TRBD1. Germline V gives CDR1 MNHNS, CDR2 SASEGT. There are 12 residues in the CDR3. V shed 3 bases, J shed 6 bases, and the junction held 2 bases outside the gene matches. The CDR3 DNA reads as TGTGCCAGCAGTGACACAGGGGCCGAGCAGTACTTC. It specifies CASSDTGAEQYF.

The chain is built from TRBV7-9 and TRBJ1-2; no definite D call. The V end was cut by 8 bases, the J end by 2 bases, with 12 bases between. The CDR3 runs 13 residues. CDR1 and CDR2 (germline): SEHNR, FQNEAQ (reference sequence). The CDR3 sequence is CASCGQVNYGYTF. DNA of the CDR3: TGTGCCAGCTGTGGCCAGGTCAACTATGGCTACACCTTC.

The chain joins TRBV20-1 to TRBJ2-3, with D unresolved. This CDR3 is 11 amino acids long. V was clipped by 8 bases and J by 8 bases, with 14 bases between them. Germline V gene sequence: CDR1 DFQATT, CDR2 SNEGSKA (reference sequence). The CDR3 protein is CSPSSQATQYF. The CDR3 coding sequence is TGCAGTCCCAGTTCGCAGGCTACGCAGTATTTT.

The chain combines TRBV7-9 with TRBJ1-2; D is ambiguous. The V end was cut by 5 bases, the J end by 1 base, with 14 bases between. The CDR3 extends over 15 amino acids. The germline gives CDR1 SEHNR, CDR2 FQNEAQ (reference sequence). CDR3 region: CASSPTGNINYGYTF. CDR3 nucleotide sequence: TGTGCCAGCAGCCCCACCGGGAATATTAACTATGGCTACACCTTC.

This clone showed up just once. The CDR3 DNA sequence: TGTGCCAGTACGGTGGGGGCAGGTGGCTACACCTTC. This sequence encodes CASTVGAGGYTF. The chain uses TRBV19 and TRBJ1-2, with TRBD1 as a possible D gene (6 bases). The CDR3 runs to 12 residues. CDR1 is LNHDA and CDR2 is SQIVND in the germline V gene (reference sequence). V was cut by 7 bases and J by 7 bases, with 13 bases left in between.